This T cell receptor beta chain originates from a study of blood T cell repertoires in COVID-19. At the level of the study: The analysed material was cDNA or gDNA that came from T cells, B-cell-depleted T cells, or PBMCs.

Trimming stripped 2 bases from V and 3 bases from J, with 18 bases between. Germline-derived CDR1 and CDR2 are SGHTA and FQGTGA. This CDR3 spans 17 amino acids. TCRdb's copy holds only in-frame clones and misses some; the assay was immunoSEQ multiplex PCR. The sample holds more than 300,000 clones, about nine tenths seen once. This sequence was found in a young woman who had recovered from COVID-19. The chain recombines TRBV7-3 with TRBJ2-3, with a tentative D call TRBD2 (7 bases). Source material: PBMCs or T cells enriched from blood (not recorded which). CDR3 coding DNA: TGTGCCAGCAGCTTATACCCTTTGCGGGGGACAACAGATACGCAGTATTTT. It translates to CASSLYPLRGTTDTQYF.